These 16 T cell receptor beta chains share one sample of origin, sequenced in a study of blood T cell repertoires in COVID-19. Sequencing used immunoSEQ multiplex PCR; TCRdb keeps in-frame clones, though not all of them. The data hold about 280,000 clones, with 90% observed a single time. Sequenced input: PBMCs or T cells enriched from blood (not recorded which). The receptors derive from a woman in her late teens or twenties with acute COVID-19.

The CDR3 DNA is TGTGCCACCAGCAGAGTCAGGGGGGCAAGCAATCAGCCCCAGCATTTT. This codes for CATSRVRGASNQPQHF. The V gene is TRBV15, the J gene TRBJ1-5; TRBD1 agrees at 7 bases. Germline CDR1 LNHNV, CDR2 YYDKDF (reference sequence). V lost 1 base and J lost 1; bases outside the gene matches: 4. CDR3 length equals 16 residues. Looking up the rest from reference TRBV15 and TRBJ1-5 gives the full variable domain: DAMVIQNPRYQVTQFGKPVTLSCSQTLNHNVMYWYQQKSSQAPKLLFHYYDKDFNNEADTPDNFQSRRPNTSFCFLDIRSPGLGDTAMYLCATSRVRGASNQPQHFGDGTRLSIL.

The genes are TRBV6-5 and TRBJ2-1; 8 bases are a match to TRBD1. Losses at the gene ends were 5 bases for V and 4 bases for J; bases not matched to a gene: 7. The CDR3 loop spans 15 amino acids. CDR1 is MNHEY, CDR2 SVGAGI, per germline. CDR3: CASSTRQGRYNEQFF. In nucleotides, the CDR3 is TGTGCCAGCAGTACGAGACAGGGGCGGTACAATGAGCAGTTCTTC.

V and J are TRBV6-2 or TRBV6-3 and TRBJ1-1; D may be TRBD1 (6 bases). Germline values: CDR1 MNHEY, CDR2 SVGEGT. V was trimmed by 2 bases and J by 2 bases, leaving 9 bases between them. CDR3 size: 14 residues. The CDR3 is CASSYIRGNTEAFF. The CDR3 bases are TGTGCCAGCAGTTACATCAGGGGAAACACTGAAGCTTTCTTT.

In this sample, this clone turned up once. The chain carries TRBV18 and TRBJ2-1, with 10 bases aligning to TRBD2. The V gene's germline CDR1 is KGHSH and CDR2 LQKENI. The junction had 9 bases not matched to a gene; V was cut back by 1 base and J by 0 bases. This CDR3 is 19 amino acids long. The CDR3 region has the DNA TGTGCCAGCTCACCACAGTCGGGACTAGCGACGAGCTCCTACAATGAGCAGTTCTTC. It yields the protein CASSPQSGLATSSYNEQFF.

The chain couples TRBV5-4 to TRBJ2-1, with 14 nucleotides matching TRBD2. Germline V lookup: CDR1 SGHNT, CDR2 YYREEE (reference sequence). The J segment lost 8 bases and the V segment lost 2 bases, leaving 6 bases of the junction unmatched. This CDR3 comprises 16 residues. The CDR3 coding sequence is TGTGCCAGCAGCTTCCGACTAGCGGGAGGGAGGGATGAGCAGTTCTTC. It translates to CASSFRLAGGRDEQFF. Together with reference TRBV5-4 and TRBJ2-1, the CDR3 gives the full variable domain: ETGVTQSPTHLIKTRGQQVTLRCSSQSGHNTVSWYQQALGQGPQFIFQYYREEENGRGNFPPRFSGLQFPNYSSELNVNALELDDSALYLCASSFRLAGGRDEQFFGPGTRLTVL.

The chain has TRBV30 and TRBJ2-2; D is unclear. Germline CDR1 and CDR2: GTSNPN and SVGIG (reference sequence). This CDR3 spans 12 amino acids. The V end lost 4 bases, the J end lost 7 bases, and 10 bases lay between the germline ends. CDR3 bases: TGTGCCTGGACTCGTGAGGTCGGGGAGCTGTTTTTT. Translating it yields CAWTREVGELFF.

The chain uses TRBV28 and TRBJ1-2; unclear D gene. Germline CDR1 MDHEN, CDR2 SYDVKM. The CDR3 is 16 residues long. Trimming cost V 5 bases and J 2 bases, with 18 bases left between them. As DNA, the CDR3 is TGTGCCAGCAGTCTCCGTGGTCGCCCCGGGAACTATGGCTACACCTTC. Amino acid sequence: CASSLRGRPGNYGYTF.

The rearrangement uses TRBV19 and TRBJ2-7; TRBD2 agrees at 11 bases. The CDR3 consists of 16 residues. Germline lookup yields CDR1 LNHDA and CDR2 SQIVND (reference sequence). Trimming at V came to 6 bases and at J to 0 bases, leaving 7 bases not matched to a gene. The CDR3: CASSQGLAESSYEQYF. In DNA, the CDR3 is TGTGCCAGTAGCCAGGGACTAGCGGAGAGCTCCTACGAGCAGTACTTC.

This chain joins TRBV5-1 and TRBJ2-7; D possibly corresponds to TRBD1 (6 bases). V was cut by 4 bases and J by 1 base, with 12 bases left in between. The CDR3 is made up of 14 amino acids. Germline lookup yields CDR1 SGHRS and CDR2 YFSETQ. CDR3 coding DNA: TGCGCCAGCAGCGGTACCGGACAGTCCTACGAGCAGTACTTC. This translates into CASSGTGQSYEQYF. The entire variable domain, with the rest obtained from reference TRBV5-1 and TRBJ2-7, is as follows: KAGVTQTPRYLIKTRGQQVTLSCSPISGHRSVSWYQQTPGQGLQFLFEYFSETQRNKGNFPGRFSGRQFSNSRSEMNVSTLELGDSALYLCASSGTGQSYEQYFGPGTRLTVT.

The CDR3 here is CASREIPERGTQYF. The CDR3 coding sequence is TGCGCCAGCAGAGAAATTCCCGAACGGGGTACGCAGTATTTT. This sequence joins TRBV10-1 and TRBJ2-3; a possible D gene is TRBD2 (5 bases). The ends were cut back, 6 bases at V and 8 bases at J, with 18 bases in the middle. Germline V gene lookup returns CDR1 WNHNN and CDR2 SYGVQD (reference sequence). The CDR3 contains 14 residues.

The DNA for the CDR3 is TGTGCCACCCAACTCGGGACACACAATGAGCAGTTCTTC. Amino acids: CATQLGTHNEQFF. The J gene is TRBJ2-1, the V gene TRBV10-3, with D maybe TRBD1 (6 bases). Germline CDR1 is ENHRY and CDR2 is SYGVKD. Trimming pared 10 bases from V and 5 bases from J, leaving 15 bases between. CDR3 length: 13 residues.

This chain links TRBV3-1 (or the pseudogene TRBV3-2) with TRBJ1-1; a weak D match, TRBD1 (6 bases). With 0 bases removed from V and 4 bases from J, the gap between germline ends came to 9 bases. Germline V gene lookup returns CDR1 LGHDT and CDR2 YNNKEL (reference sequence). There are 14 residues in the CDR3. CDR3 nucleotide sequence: TGTGCCAGCAGCCAAGAAACAGGGTTCACTGAAGCTTTCTTT. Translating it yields CASSQETGFTEAFF.

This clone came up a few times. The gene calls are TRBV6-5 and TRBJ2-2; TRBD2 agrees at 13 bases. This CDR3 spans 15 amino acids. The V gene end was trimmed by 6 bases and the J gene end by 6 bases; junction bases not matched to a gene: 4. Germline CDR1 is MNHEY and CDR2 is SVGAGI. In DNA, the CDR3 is TGTGCCAGCAGGGCTGGACTAGCGGGAGCCGGGGAGCTGTTTTTT. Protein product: CASRAGLAGAGELFF.

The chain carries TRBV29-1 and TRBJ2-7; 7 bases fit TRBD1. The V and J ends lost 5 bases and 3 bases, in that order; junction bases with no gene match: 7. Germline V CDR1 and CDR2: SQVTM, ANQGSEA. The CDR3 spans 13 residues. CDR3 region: CSVLSRQGYEQYF. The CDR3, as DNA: TGCAGCGTTTTAAGCCGACAGGGCTACGAGCAGTACTTC.

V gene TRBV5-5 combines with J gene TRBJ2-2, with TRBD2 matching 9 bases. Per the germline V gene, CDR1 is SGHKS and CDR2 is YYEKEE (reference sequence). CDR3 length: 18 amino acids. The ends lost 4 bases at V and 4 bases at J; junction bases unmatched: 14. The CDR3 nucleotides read TGTGCCAGCAGCCCTCTGGGGCGGGAGGGCCGTTTCACCGGGGAGCTGTTTTTT. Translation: CASSPLGREGRFTGELFF.

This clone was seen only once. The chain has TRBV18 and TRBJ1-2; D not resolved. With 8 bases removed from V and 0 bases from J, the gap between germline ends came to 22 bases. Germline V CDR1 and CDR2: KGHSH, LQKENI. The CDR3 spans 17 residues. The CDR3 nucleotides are TGTGCCAGCGCAAGTAGGAGGGATGGAAAAACTAACTATGGCTACACCTTC. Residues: CASASRRDGKTNYGYTF. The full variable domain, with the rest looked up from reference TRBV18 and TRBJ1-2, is NAGVMQNPRHLVRRRGQEARLRCSPMKGHSHVYWYRQLPEEGLKFMVYLQKENIIDESGMPKERFSAEFPKEGPSILRIQQVVRGDSAAYFCASASRRDGKTNYGYTFGSGTRLTVV.